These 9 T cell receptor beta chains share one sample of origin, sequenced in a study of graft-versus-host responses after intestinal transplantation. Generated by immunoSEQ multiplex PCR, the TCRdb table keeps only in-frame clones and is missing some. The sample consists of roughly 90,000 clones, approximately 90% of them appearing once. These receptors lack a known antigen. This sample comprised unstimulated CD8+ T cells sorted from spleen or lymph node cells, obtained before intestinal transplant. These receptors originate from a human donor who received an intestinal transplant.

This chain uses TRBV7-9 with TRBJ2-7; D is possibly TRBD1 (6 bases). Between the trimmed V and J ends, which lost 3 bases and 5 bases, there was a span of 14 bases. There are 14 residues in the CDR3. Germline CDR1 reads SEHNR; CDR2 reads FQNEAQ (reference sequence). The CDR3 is CASSLPNRVNEQYF. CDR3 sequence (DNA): TGTGCCAGCAGCTTGCCGAACAGGGTTAACGAGCAGTACTTC.

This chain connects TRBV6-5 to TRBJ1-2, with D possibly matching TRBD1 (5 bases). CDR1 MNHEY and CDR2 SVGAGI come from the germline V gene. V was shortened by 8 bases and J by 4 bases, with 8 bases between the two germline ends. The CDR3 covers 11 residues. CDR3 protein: CASGTGYGYTF. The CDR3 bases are TGTGCCAGCGGGACTGGCTATGGCTACACCTTC.

The CDR3 DNA reads as TGTGCCAGCAGCTTATATTCGGACCAAGAGACCCAGTACTTC. Protein product: CASSLYSDQETQYF. This sequence joins TRBV11-2 and TRBJ2-5; D not resolved. The CDR3 loop spans 14 amino acids. V lost 2 bases to trimming and J lost 0 bases, with 7 bases between them. CDR1 SGHAT and CDR2 FQNNGV come from the germline V gene.

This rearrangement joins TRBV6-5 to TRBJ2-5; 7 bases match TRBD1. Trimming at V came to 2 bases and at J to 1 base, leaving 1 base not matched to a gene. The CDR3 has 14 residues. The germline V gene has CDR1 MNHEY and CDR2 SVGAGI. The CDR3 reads CASSYRTGQETQYF. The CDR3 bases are TGTGCCAGCAGTTACAGGACAGGCCAAGAGACCCAGTACTTC.

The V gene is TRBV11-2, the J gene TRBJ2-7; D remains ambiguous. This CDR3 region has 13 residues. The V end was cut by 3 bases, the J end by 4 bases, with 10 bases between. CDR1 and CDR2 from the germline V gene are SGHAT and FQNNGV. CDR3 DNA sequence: TGTGCCAGCAGCTTCGGCGGAGCATACGAGCAGTACTTC. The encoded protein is CASSFGGAYEQYF.

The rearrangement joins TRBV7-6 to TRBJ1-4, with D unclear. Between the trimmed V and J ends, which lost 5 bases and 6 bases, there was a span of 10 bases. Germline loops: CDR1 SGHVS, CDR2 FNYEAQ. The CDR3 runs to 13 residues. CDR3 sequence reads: CASSDRTDEKLFF. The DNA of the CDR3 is TGTGCCAGCAGCGATAGGACGGATGAAAAACTGTTTTTT.

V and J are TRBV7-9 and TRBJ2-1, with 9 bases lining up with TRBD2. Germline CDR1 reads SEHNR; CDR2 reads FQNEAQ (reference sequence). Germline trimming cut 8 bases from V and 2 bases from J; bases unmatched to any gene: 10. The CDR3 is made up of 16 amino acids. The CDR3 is CASALYSGSAYNEQFF. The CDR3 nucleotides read TGTGCCAGCGCCCTTTATAGCGGGAGCGCCTACAATGAGCAGTTCTTC.

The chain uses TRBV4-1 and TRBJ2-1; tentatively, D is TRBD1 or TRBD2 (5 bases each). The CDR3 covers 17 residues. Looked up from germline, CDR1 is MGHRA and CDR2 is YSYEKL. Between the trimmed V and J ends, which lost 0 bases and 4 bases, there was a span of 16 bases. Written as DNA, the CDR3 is TGCGCCAGCAGCCAAGAAGGGACGCTTCCGCCTTACAATGAGCAGTTCTTC. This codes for CASSQEGTLPPYNEQFF.

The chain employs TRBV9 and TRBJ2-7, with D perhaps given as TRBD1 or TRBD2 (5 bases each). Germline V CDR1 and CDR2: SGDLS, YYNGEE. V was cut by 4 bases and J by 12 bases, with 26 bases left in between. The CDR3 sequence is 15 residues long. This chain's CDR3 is CASSPSGTPPFVLYF. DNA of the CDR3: TGTGCCAGCAGCCCCTCCGGGACGCCTCCCTTCGTATTGTACTTC.